The 30 T cell receptor beta chains below come from one sample, sequenced in a study of OX40 agonist ivuxolimab in advanced cancers. The table came from immunoSEQ multiplex PCR; TCRdb's copy has only in-frame clones and leaves some out. The sample carries fewer than 85,000 clones, more than 75% recorded once. Specimen: CD4+ or CD8+ T cells sorted from blood, collected in a trial of the OX40 agonist ivuxolimab. The receptor set was obtained from an adult with an advanced solid tumor such as melanoma, head and neck, liver or kidney cancer.

V and J are TRBV4-2 and TRBJ1-2; weak D call: TRBD1 (6 bases). Trimming cost V 0 bases and J 6 bases, with 20 bases left between them. Looked up from germline, CDR1 is LGHNA and CDR2 is YNFKEQ. The CDR3 runs to 17 residues. The CDR3 DNA is TGTGCCAGCAGCCAAGATAGTTACGACAGTACAGGGAATGGCTACACCTTC. This translates into CASSQDSYDSTGNGYTF.

CDR3 loop: CASRAAGQGTDTQYF. In DNA form, the CDR3 reads TGTGCCAGCAGGGCAGCCGGACAGGGAACAGATACGCAGTATTTT. The rearrangement links TRBV27 to TRBJ2-3; 8 bases match TRBD1. J was trimmed by 3 bases and V by 6 bases; bases with no gene match: 8. The length of the CDR3 is 15 residues. Germline assignment: CDR1 MNHEY and CDR2 SMNVEV (reference sequence).

The chain links TRBV5-6 to TRBJ2-7; either TRBD1 or TRBD2 may fit D (5 bases each). The CDR3 is 12 residues long. In germline, CDR1 is SGHDT, CDR2 YYEEEE. V was pared by 4 bases and J by 5 bases, with 10 bases between. The CDR3 reads CASSRDGHEQYF. DNA for the CDR3: TGTGCCAGCAGCCGGGACGGCCACGAGCAGTACTTC.

This clone was seen only a few times. The chain combines TRBV12-5 with TRBJ2-1; D perhaps matches TRBD1 (6 bases). V lost 0 bases and J lost 6, with 6 bases in between. The CDR3 has 13 amino acids. Germline V gene lookup returns CDR1 LGHNT and CDR2 FRNRAP. CDR3 sequence reads: CASGLVQGNEQFF. As DNA, the CDR3 is TGTGCTAGTGGTTTGGTACAGGGCAATGAGCAGTTCTTC.

This chain connects TRBV2 to TRBJ2-6; D not certain. The CDR3 has 16 residues. Deletions cut 1 base from V and 2 bases from J, with 9 bases between. Germline V CDR1 and CDR2: SNHLY, FYNNEI. The CDR3: CASSEDAGAGANVLTF. DNA for the CDR3: TGTGCCAGCAGTGAAGACGCTGGGGCTGGGGCCAACGTCCTGACTTTC.

This clone was found once. This sequence joins TRBV6-1 and TRBJ2-5; weak D call: TRBD1 (5 bases). With 3 bases removed from V and 0 bases from J, the gap between germline ends came to 8 bases. The CDR3 spans 14 residues. From germline, CDR1 is MNHNS and CDR2 SASEGT. Here the CDR3 DNA reads TGTGCCAGCAGTGACCAGGGATACCAAGAGACCCAGTACTTC. Its protein is CASSDQGYQETQYF.

As regards this clone: A clone one base away is much larger, so this may be a read error. The chain is built from TRBV5-4 and TRBJ2-7; no reliable D call. V lost 4 bases and J 0 bases, leaving 11 bases between the germline ends. The CDR3 is 14 amino acids. CDR1 is SGHNT and CDR2 is YYREEE in the germline V gene (reference sequence). Here the CDR3 DNA reads TGTGCCAGCAGCACAAGGCCGCTCTCCTACGAGCAGTACTTC. It encodes CASSTRPLSYEQYF.

This chain uses TRBV11-1 with TRBJ2-1; tentative D call: TRBD1 (6 bases). Trimming pared 5 bases from V and 2 bases from J, leaving 7 bases between. The length of the CDR3 is 13 residues. The germline gives CDR1 SGHAT, CDR2 FQDESV (reference sequence). The CDR3 DNA reads TGTGCCAGCAGCAGGGGGACCTACAATGAGCAGTTCTTC. Amino acid sequence: CASSRGTYNEQFF. Together with reference TRBV11-1 and TRBJ2-1, the CDR3 gives the full variable domain: EAEVAQSPRYKITEKSQAVAFWCDPISGHATLYWYRQILGQGPELLVQFQDESVVDDSQLPKDRFSAERLKGVDSTLKIQPAELGDSAMYLCASSRGTYNEQFFGPGTRLTVL.

This rearrangement joins TRBV18 to TRBJ1-1; 12 bases match TRBD1. Germline CDR1 reads KGHSH; CDR2 reads LQKENI. J gave up 5 bases and V 4 bases, and 11 bases lay outside the gene matches. This CDR3 region has 17 residues. The CDR3 spells CASSRPGQGAGGTEAFF. The CDR3 DNA is TGTGCCAGCTCACGCCCGGGACAGGGGGCTGGGGGAACTGAAGCTTTCTTT.

The J gene is TRBJ1-2, the V gene TRBV7-9, with D maybe TRBD1 (6 bases). Germline V gene data show CDR1 as SEHNR and CDR2 as FQNEAQ (reference sequence). The CDR3 has 13 residues. V shed 5 bases and J shed 4 bases, with 11 bases lying between them. The CDR3 reads CASSLQGSYGYTF. The CDR3 region has the DNA TGTGCCAGCAGCCTACAGGGTAGCTATGGCTACACCTTC.

The chain is built from TRBV5-4 and TRBJ2-7; 11 bases agree with TRBD2. Trimming removed 3 bases from V and 3 bases from J; junction bases left unmatched: 5. Per germline, CDR1 SGHNT and CDR2 YYREEE (reference sequence). The CDR3 is 15 amino acids. The CDR3 DNA is TGTGCCAGCAGCTCCGCGGGACTAGCGGACTACGAGCAGTACTTC. Translation: CASSSAGLADYEQYF.

This chain joins TRBV7-8 and TRBJ2-2; 12 nucleotides align to TRBD2. The junction had 5 bases not matched to a gene; V was cut back by 5 bases and J by 1 base. CDR1 SGHVS and CDR2 FQNEAQ come from the germline V gene. This CDR3 comprises 17 residues. The CDR3 bases are TGTGCCAGCAGCCGGACTAGCGGGACTTGGAACACCGGGGAGCTGTTTTTT. It specifies CASSRTSGTWNTGELFF.

The rearrangement joins TRBV5-1 to TRBJ1-1; D possibly corresponds to TRBD1 (6 bases). Germline CDR1 is SGHRS and CDR2 is YFSETQ. Trimming took 4 bases from V and 6 from J, leaving 13 bases between them. There are 13 residues in the CDR3. The CDR3 DNA follows: TGCGCCAGCAGCCGGGCGGGGGCCCCTGAAGCTTTCTTT. Amino acids: CASSRAGAPEAFF.

DNA of the CDR3: TGCAGCGTTTTCCCCCAGGGGACTGGGGCCAACGTCCTGACTTTC. This sequence encodes CSVFPQGTGANVLTF. The J gene is TRBJ2-6, the V gene TRBV29-1, with D perhaps TRBD1 (6 bases). Germline V lookup: CDR1 SQVTM, CDR2 ANQGSEA. The CDR3 length is 15 residues. V lost 5 bases and J lost 2, with 13 bases in between. Full variable domain (missing parts from reference TRBV29-1 and TRBJ2-6): SAVISQKPSRDICQRGTSLTIQCQVDSQVTMMFWYRQQPGQSLTLIATANQGSEATYESGFVIDKFPISRPNLTFSTLTVSNMSPEDSSIYLCSVFPQGTGANVLTFGAGSRLTVL.

This chain joins TRBV29-1 and TRBJ2-5; the D gene is possibly TRBD2 (7 bases). The CDR3 totals 14 residues. Germline V CDR1 and CDR2: SQVTM, ANQGSEA. The V end lost 4 bases, the J end lost 3 bases, and 15 bases lay between the germline ends. Written as DNA, the CDR3 is TGCAGCGTTGGGGGCGGGGGCCTAAAAGAGACCCAGTACTTC. Translating gives CSVGGGGLKETQYF.

The count of this clone is one. The chain couples TRBV5-6 to TRBJ2-1, with D hard to call. Trimming removed 2 bases from V and 5 bases from J, with 14 bases in between. The CDR3 has 15 residues. The germline V gene encodes CDR1 SGHDT and CDR2 YYEEEE. In nucleotides, the CDR3 is TGTGCCAGCAGCTTACGGCTAGGCCAAAACAATGAGCAGTTCTTC. It yields the protein CASSLRLGQNNEQFF.

This sequence joins TRBV6-1 and TRBJ2-7, with 11 nucleotides matching TRBD2. There are 17 residues in the CDR3. The V and J ends lost 2 bases and 0 bases, in that order; junction bases with no gene match: 6. Germline loops: CDR1 MNHNS, CDR2 SASEGT. In DNA form, the CDR3 reads TGTGCCAGCAGTGAAAGGACTAGCGGGCTGGTCTCCTACGAGCAGTACTTC. Its translation is CASSERTSGLVSYEQYF.

The chain combines TRBV15 with TRBJ2-2; D might be TRBD1 (5 bases). CDR1 and CDR2 (germline): LNHNV, YYDKDF (reference sequence). The CDR3 extends over 13 amino acids. The germline V and J ends were trimmed by 1 base and 7 bases, with 7 bases remaining between them. The CDR3 protein is CATSRGQGGELFF. The CDR3 DNA follows: TGTGCCACCAGCAGAGGTCAGGGCGGGGAGCTGTTTTTT. Based on the CDR3 plus reference TRBV15 and TRBJ2-2, the full variable domain is DAMVIQNPRYQVTQFGKPVTLSCSQTLNHNVMYWYQQKSSQAPKLLFHYYDKDFNNEADTPDNFQSRRPNTSFCFLDIRSPGLGDTAMYLCATSRGQGGELFFGEGSRLTVL.

The rearrangement joins TRBV7-6 to TRBJ2-7; D is ambiguous. The CDR3 has 13 amino acids. Trimming cost V 5 bases and J 2 bases, with 10 bases left between them. Per germline, CDR1 SGHVS and CDR2 FNYEAQ. The CDR3, as DNA: TGTGCCAGCAGCCCCTTGGCTCCCTACGAGCAGTACTTC. This encodes CASSPLAPYEQYF.

This chain joins TRBV6-5 and TRBJ2-7; the D call may be TRBD1 or TRBD2 (5 bases each). Trimming took off 6 bases at V and 0 bases at J, with 15 bases between the two ends. Germline V gene data show CDR1 as MNHEY and CDR2 as SVGAGI. This CDR3 spans 15 amino acids. CDR3 region: CASRPGTRSSYEQYF. The CDR3 region has the DNA TGTGCCAGCAGACCCGGGACGAGGAGCTCCTACGAGCAGTACTTC.

This clone came up once. The gene calls are TRBV2 and TRBJ2-3; 13 bases align to TRBD2. This CDR3 has 19 residues. The ends lost 6 bases at V and 2 bases at J; junction bases unmatched: 14. Germline CDR1 is SNHLY and CDR2 is FYNNEI. As DNA, the CDR3 is TGTGCCAGCAGCGCCCCATGGACTAGCGGGAGCAAGACCACAGATACGCAGTATTTT. This sequence encodes CASSAPWTSGSKTTDTQYF.

Turning to this clone: A read error may produce the germline difference seen at one junction end. The rearrangement joins TRBV7-7 to TRBJ2-5; 16 bases match TRBD2. Looked up from germline, CDR1 is SSHAT and CDR2 is FNYEAQ (reference sequence). The CDR3 is 15 residues long. CDR3 sequence reads: CASRPGLAGGETQYF. As DNA, the CDR3 is TGTGCTAGCAGACCGGGACTAGCGGGAGGGGAGACCCAGTACTTC. Full variable domain (outside the CDR3, taken from reference TRBV7-7 and TRBJ2-5): GAGVSQSPRYKVTKRGQDVTLRCDPISSHATLYWYQQALGQGPEFLTYFNYEAQPDKSGLPSDRFSAERPEGSISTLTIQRTEQRDSAMYRCASRPGLAGGETQYFGPGTRLLVL.

This chain uses TRBV7-9 with TRBJ1-4; D ambiguous. Trimming cost V 3 bases and J 7 bases, with 12 bases left between them. The CDR3 totals 14 residues. The V gene's germline CDR1 is SEHNR and CDR2 FQNEAQ (reference sequence). This chain's CDR3 is CASSFTGSVEKLFF. In DNA form, the CDR3 reads TGTGCCAGCAGCTTCACGGGGAGTGTTGAAAAACTGTTTTTT. Supplemented by reference TRBV7-9 and TRBJ1-4, the full variable domain reads DTGVSQNPRHKITKRGQNVTFRCDPISEHNRLYWYRQTLGQGPEFLTYFQNEAQLEKSRLLSDRFSAERPKGSFSTLEIQRTEQGDSAMYLCASSFTGSVEKLFFGSGTQLSVL.

This clone was seen more than once but under ten times. V gene TRBV6-5 combines with J gene TRBJ1-2; D is uncertain. Germline CDR1 reads MNHEY; CDR2 reads SVGAGI. Between the trimmed V and J ends, which lost 6 bases and 10 bases, there was a span of 18 bases. The CDR3 loop spans 13 amino acids. The CDR3 protein is CASSGLGKGLYTF. CDR3 in DNA: TGTGCCAGCAGCGGACTGGGGAAAGGACTCTACACCTTC.

The genes are TRBV14 and TRBJ2-3, with D unclear. Germline V gene lookup returns CDR1 SGHDN and CDR2 FVKESK. Trimming stripped 1 base from V and 3 bases from J, with 2 bases between. This CDR3 region has 12 residues. The CDR3 is CASSQVTDTQYF. The CDR3 coding sequence is TGTGCCAGCAGCCAAGTGACAGATACGCAGTATTTT. The full variable domain, in which reference TRBV14 and TRBJ2-3 provide the parts outside the CDR3, is EAGVTQFPSHSVIEKGQTVTLRCDPISGHDNLYWYRRVMGKEIKFLLHFVKESKQDESGMPNNRFLAERTGGTYSTLKVQPAELEDSGVYFCASSQVTDTQYFGPGTRLTVL.

The chain combines TRBV11-3 with TRBJ1-5; D remains unclear. V lost 4 bases and J 0 bases, leaving 13 bases between the germline ends. This CDR3 has 16 amino acids. Germline V CDR1 and CDR2: SGHNT, YENEEA. The CDR3 protein is CASSSPPPYSNQPQHF. CDR3 bases: TGTGCCAGCAGCTCCCCCCCTCCCTATAGCAATCAGCCCCAGCATTTT. The variable domain in full, with the rest retrieved from reference TRBV11-3 and TRBJ1-5, is EAGVVQSPRYKIIEKKQPVAFWCNPISGHNTLYWYLQNLGQGPELLIRYENEEAVDDSQLPKDRFSAERLKGVDSTLKIQPAELGDSAVYLCASSSPPPYSNQPQHFGDGTRLSIL.

The rearrangement joins TRBV9 to TRBJ2-3; D possibly uses TRBD1 or TRBD2 (5 bases each). V shed 3 bases and J shed 4 bases, with 15 bases lying between them. The CDR3 is 15 amino acids. CDR1 and CDR2 from the germline V gene are SGDLS and YYNGEE. The DNA of the CDR3 is TGTGCCAGCAGCGACGGGACCTGGAATTCAGATACGCAGTATTTT. It encodes CASSDGTWNSDTQYF.

CDR3 DNA: TGTGCCAGCAGCATCGGACAGGGGGCGGAAACTGAAGCTTTCTTT. Translated, it gives CASSIGQGAETEAFF. The chain uses TRBV7-9 and TRBJ1-1, with TRBD1 matching over 11 bases. There are 15 residues in the CDR3. Per the germline V gene, CDR1 is SEHNR and CDR2 is FQNEAQ (reference sequence). V lost 5 bases to trimming and J lost 5 bases; unmatched junction nucleotides: 7.

J is TRBJ2-1 and V is TRBV13; TRBD2 is a possible D gene (6 bases). V lost 5 bases, J lost 0 bases, and 20 bases lay in between. The CDR3 totals 18 residues. The germline CDR1 and CDR2 sequences are PRHDT and FYEKMQ (reference sequence). The CDR3 sequence: CASSATSWESSSYNEQFF. The CDR3 DNA reads as TGTGCCAGCAGCGCCACTAGCTGGGAGTCTAGCTCCTACAATGAGCAGTTCTTC.

V usage is TRBV2 and J usage is TRBJ2-4; possible D gene TRBD1, 6 bases. V lost 2 bases to trimming and J lost 7 bases, with 12 bases between them. The CDR3 totals 14 residues. CDR1 is SNHLY, CDR2 FYNNEI, per germline. CDR3 DNA: TGTGCCAGCAGTGAAACCACAGGGTTGAACATTCAGTACTTC. As protein: CASSETTGLNIQYF.